A selection of T cell receptor beta chains follows, all from one sample in a study of T-cell memory formation after mild COVID-19. In TCRdb, the 5' RACE reads were re-called with MiXCR into one record per CDR3 protein. Of about 560,000 distinct CDR3 sequences listed, 15% to 20% are singletons. Material for sequencing was PBMCs or a T cell subset sorted from them (not recorded which). Source of these receptors: an adult woman who had mild COVID-19 (a few samples of this study predate the infection). Cell type and time point are not known. The CDR3 runs from the conserved cysteine through the conserved F or W. A D gene is named only where the DNA matches it firmly. Size values are once, few and many counts, or a class for expanded clones, and some rows have none.

v_gene: TRBV10-3
j_gene: TRBJ1-1
abundance: few
d_gene: .
CDR3aa: CAISEVGSAEAFF
CDR3nt: TGTGCCATCAGTGAGGTAGGGAGCGCTGAAGCTTTCTTT

v_gene: TRBV5-6
j_gene: TRBJ1-1
abundance: .
d_gene: .
CDR3aa: CASSLRSTALNTEAFF
CDR3nt: TGTGCCAGCAGCTTAAGGTCGACAGCGTTGAACACTGAAGCTTTCTTT

v_gene: TRBV20-1
j_gene: TRBJ2-5
abundance: .
d_gene: .
CDR3aa: CSARDWGRNQETQYF
CDR3nt: TGCAGTGCTAGAGATTGGGGACGGAACCAAGAGACCCAGTACTTC

v_gene: TRBV7-9
j_gene: TRBJ1-2
abundance: many
d_gene: .
CDR3aa: CASSYPTYGYTF
CDR3nt: TGTGCCAGCTCCTACCCGACCTATGGCTACACCTTC

v_gene: TRBV6-5
j_gene: TRBJ2-3
abundance: few
d_gene: TRBD2
CDR3aa: CASSPSGLIADTQYF
CDR3nt: TGTGCCAGCAGCCCATCGGGACTAATTGCAGATACGCAGTATTTT

v_gene: TRBV20-1
j_gene: TRBJ1-2
abundance: few
d_gene: .
CDR3aa: CSAPLDRNLYGYTF
CDR3nt: TGCAGTGCTCCTCTGGACAGAAACCTCTATGGCTACACCTTC

v_gene: TRBV20-1
j_gene: TRBJ2-5
abundance: many
d_gene: TRBD2
CDR3aa: CSARVTSGRETQYF
CDR3nt: TGCAGTGCTAGAGTGACTAGCGGGAGAGAGACCCAGTACTTC

v_gene: TRBV6-5
j_gene: TRBJ1-2
abundance: .
d_gene: TRBD1
CDR3aa: CASSSRGRRNYGYTF
CDR3nt: TGTGCCAGCAGTTCCAGGGGGCGGCGGAACTATGGCTACACCTTC

v_gene: TRBV19
j_gene: TRBJ2-7
abundance: .
d_gene: .
CDR3aa: CASSHQGLGAFEQYF
CDR3nt: TGTGCCAGTAGTCATCAGGGGCTTGGGGCGTTCGAGCAGTACTTC

v_gene: TRBV6-5
j_gene: TRBJ1-2
abundance: .
d_gene: .
CDR3aa: CASGRPGRAWYYGYTF
CDR3nt: TGTGCCAGCGGCAGACCAGGCAGGGCATGGTACTATGGCTACACCTTC

v_gene: TRBV7-8
j_gene: TRBJ1-6
abundance: few
d_gene: TRBD1
CDR3aa: CASSRDRNSPLHF
CDR3nt: TGTGCCAGCTCCCGGGACAGAAATTCACCCCTCCACTTT

v_gene: TRBV11-2
j_gene: TRBJ1-5
abundance: .
d_gene: .
CDR3aa: CASSLTSSPGQHF
CDR3nt: TGTGCCAGCAGCTTAACTTCATCCCCCGGCCAGCATTTT

v_gene: TRBV9
j_gene: TRBJ2-1
abundance: few
d_gene: TRBD1
CDR3aa: CASSERTGVNEQFF
CDR3nt: TGTGCCAGCAGCGAACGGACAGGGGTCAATGAGCAGTTCTTC

v_gene: TRBV5-1
j_gene: TRBJ1-2
abundance: .
d_gene: TRBD1
CDR3aa: CASSWGTGANYGYTF
CDR3nt: TGCGCCAGCAGCTGGGGGACAGGGGCCAACTATGGCTACACCTTC

v_gene: TRBV20-1
j_gene: TRBJ1-4
abundance: .
d_gene: .
CDR3aa: CSARRGGEKLFF
CDR3nt: TGCAGTGCTAGGCGGGGCGGGGAAAAACTGTTTTTT

v_gene: TRBV30
j_gene: TRBJ2-3
abundance: few
d_gene: .
CDR3aa: CAWSVSRSTDTQYF
CDR3nt: TGTGCCTGGAGTGTTAGTAGGAGCACAGATACGCAGTATTTT

v_gene: TRBV24-1
j_gene: TRBJ2-3
abundance: .
d_gene: .
CDR3aa: CATSDPGNAGGTDTQYF
CDR3nt: TGTGCCACCAGTGATCCAGGGAATGCCGGGGGCACAGATACGCAGTATTTT

v_gene: TRBV12-3/TRBV12-4
j_gene: TRBJ1-1
abundance: .
d_gene: .
CDR3aa: CASSLAAGGAFF
CDR3nt: TGTGCCAGCAGTTTGGCCGCCGGGGGAGCTTTCTTT

v_gene: TRBV7-2
j_gene: TRBJ1-1
abundance: .
d_gene: .
CDR3aa: CASSSNPFSGSTEAFF
CDR3nt: TGTGCCAGCAGCTCGAACCCCTTTTCGGGGAGTACTGAAGCTTTCTTT

v_gene: TRBV7-9
j_gene: TRBJ2-1
abundance: .
d_gene: .
CDR3aa: CASSFVGPAEQFF
CDR3nt: TGTGCCAGCAGCTTTGTGGGTCCCGCTGAGCAGTTCTTC

v_gene: TRBV4-1
j_gene: TRBJ2-7
abundance: many
d_gene: TRBD1
CDR3aa: CASSQGFGRTGSSYEQYF
CDR3nt: TGCGCCAGCAGCCAAGGTTTCGGTCGGACAGGGAGCTCCTACGAGCAGTACTTC

v_gene: TRBV7-2
j_gene: TRBJ1-5
abundance: many
d_gene: .
CDR3aa: CASSPGRVQPQHF
CDR3nt: TGTGCCAGCAGCCCGGGGCGCGTTCAGCCCCAGCATTTT

v_gene: TRBV28
j_gene: TRBJ1-6
abundance: .
d_gene: TRBD1
CDR3aa: CASSPVDRDNSPLHF
CDR3nt: TGTGCCAGCAGCCCAGTGGACAGGGATAATTCACCCCTCCACTTT

v_gene: TRBV10-3
j_gene: TRBJ2-3
abundance: many
d_gene: TRBD2
CDR3aa: CAISDRTSGTLDTQYF
CDR3nt: TGTGCCATCAGCGACAGGACTAGCGGGACGCTAGATACGCAGTATTTT

v_gene: TRBV5-1
j_gene: TRBJ1-2
abundance: many
d_gene: .
CDR3aa: CASSLAANYGYTF
CDR3nt: TGTGCCAGCAGCTTGGCAGCAAACTATGGCTACACCTTC

v_gene: TRBV15
j_gene: TRBJ2-6
abundance: .
d_gene: .
CDR3aa: CATSRDVGGANVLTF
CDR3nt: TGTGCCACCAGCAGAGATGTAGGTGGGGCCAACGTCCTGACTTTC

v_gene: TRBV12-3/TRBV12-4
j_gene: TRBJ2-1
abundance: many
d_gene: TRBD2
CDR3aa: CASSSPLAGGSYNEQFF
CDR3nt: TGTGCCAGCAGTTCCCCCTTGGCGGGGGGGTCCTACAATGAGCAGTTCTTC

v_gene: TRBV21-1
j_gene: TRBJ1-5
abundance: few
d_gene: .
CDR3aa: CASTLDRENQPQHF
CDR3nt: TGTGCCAGCACCCTTGACAGGGAGAACCAGCCCCAGCATTTT

v_gene: TRBV12-3/TRBV12-4
j_gene: TRBJ2-7
abundance: .
d_gene: TRBD1
CDR3aa: CASSNQGARSYEQYF
CDR3nt: TGTGCCAGCAGTAATCAGGGGGCGAGGTCCTACGAGCAGTACTTC

v_gene: TRBV6-5
j_gene: TRBJ1-1
abundance: few
d_gene: TRBD1
CDR3aa: CASNRLPTGSLNTEAFF
CDR3nt: TGTGCCAGCAACCGATTACCGACAGGGTCTCTGAACACTGAAGCTTTCTTT

v_gene: TRBV12-3/TRBV12-4
j_gene: TRBJ1-1
abundance: many
d_gene: .
CDR3aa: CASSQGRGEAFF
CDR3nt: TGTGCCAGCAGTCAGGGACGGGGTGAAGCTTTCTTT

v_gene: TRBV20-1
j_gene: TRBJ2-4
abundance: few
d_gene: .
CDR3aa: CSARAGDIQYF
CDR3nt: TGCAGTGCTAGAGCCGGAGACATTCAGTACTTC

v_gene: TRBV7-2
j_gene: TRBJ2-1
abundance: many
d_gene: .
CDR3aa: CASSPEGLAFEQFF
CDR3nt: TGTGCCAGCAGCCCAGAAGGGCTAGCGTTTGAGCAGTTCTTC

v_gene: TRBV6-5
j_gene: TRBJ1-4
abundance: .
d_gene: .
CDR3aa: CASSTTGVNEKLFF
CDR3nt: TGTGCCAGCAGCACGACGGGGGTTAATGAAAAACTGTTTTTT

v_gene: TRBV12-3/TRBV12-4
j_gene: TRBJ1-5
abundance: .
d_gene: .
CDR3aa: CASRAGGNSNQPQHF
CDR3nt: TGTGCCAGCAGAGCTGGGGGAAATAGCAATCAGCCCCAGCATTTT

v_gene: TRBV2
j_gene: TRBJ2-7
abundance: few
d_gene: .
CDR3aa: CASSEAPGAFYEQYF
CDR3nt: TGTGCCAGCAGTGAAGCACCGGGGGCTTTCTACGAGCAGTACTTC

v_gene: TRBV12-3/TRBV12-4
j_gene: TRBJ2-7
abundance: few
d_gene: TRBD2
CDR3aa: CASKASGGNEQYF
CDR3nt: TGTGCCAGCAAGGCTAGCGGGGGAAACGAGCAGTACTTC

v_gene: TRBV20-1
j_gene: TRBJ2-4
abundance: .
d_gene: .
CDR3aa: CSPYVISKNIQYF
CDR3nt: TGCAGTCCCTATGTGATTTCCAAAAACATTCAGTACTTC

v_gene: TRBV15
j_gene: TRBJ2-3
abundance: .
d_gene: TRBD1
CDR3aa: CATSRAGGRTDTQYF
CDR3nt: TGTGCCACCAGCAGAGCAGGGGGCAGGACAGATACGCAGTATTTT

v_gene: TRBV6-5
j_gene: TRBJ2-6
abundance: .
d_gene: .
CDR3aa: CASSWARSGANVLTF
CDR3nt: TGTGCCAGCAGTTGGGCCCGCTCTGGGGCCAACGTCCTGACTTTC

v_gene: TRBV20-1
j_gene: TRBJ1-2
abundance: few
d_gene: TRBD1
CDR3aa: CSARDRGSYGYTF
CDR3nt: TGCAGTGCTAGGGACAGGGGGTCCTATGGCTACACCTTC

v_gene: TRBV10-3
j_gene: TRBJ1-2
abundance: few
d_gene: .
CDR3aa: CAISRPLYGYTF
CDR3nt: TGTGCCATCAGTCGACCTCTCTATGGCTACACCTTC

v_gene: TRBV12-3/TRBV12-4
j_gene: TRBJ1-2
abundance: .
d_gene: .
CDR3aa: CASSLPAADGYTF
CDR3nt: TGTGCCAGCAGTTTACCAGCGGCGGATGGCTACACCTTC

v_gene: TRBV2
j_gene: TRBJ2-5
abundance: few
d_gene: TRBD2
CDR3aa: CASSDSSGVWETQYF
CDR3nt: TGTGCCAGCAGTGATTCTAGCGGGGTTTGGGAGACCCAGTACTTC

v_gene: TRBV7-8
j_gene: TRBJ2-1
abundance: .
d_gene: TRBD2
CDR3aa: CASSSASGRANEQFF
CDR3nt: TGTGCCAGCAGCTCGGCTAGCGGGAGGGCCAATGAGCAGTTCTTC

v_gene: TRBV5-6
j_gene: TRBJ1-2
abundance: .
d_gene: .
CDR3aa: CASSLGQWNYGYTF
CDR3nt: TGTGCCAGCAGCTTGGGACAGTGGAACTATGGCTACACCTTC

v_gene: TRBV18
j_gene: TRBJ2-3
abundance: few
d_gene: .
CDR3aa: CASYPSDNTDTQYF
CDR3nt: TGTGCCAGCTACCCGTCGGATAACACAGATACGCAGTATTTT

v_gene: TRBV15
j_gene: TRBJ2-1
abundance: few
d_gene: TRBD2
CDR3aa: CATSVGTSANLYNEQFF
CDR3nt: TGTGCCACCAGCGTAGGGACTAGCGCCAATCTCTACAATGAGCAGTTCTTC

v_gene: TRBV4-2
j_gene: TRBJ2-1
abundance: .
d_gene: .
CDR3aa: CASSQERNEQFF
CDR3nt: TGTGCCAGCAGCCAAGAAAGGAATGAGCAGTTCTTC

v_gene: TRBV3-1
j_gene: TRBJ1-5
abundance: few
d_gene: .
CDR3aa: CASSQAGKGHGQPQHF
CDR3nt: TGTGCCAGCAGCCAAGCGGGGAAGGGGCATGGGCAGCCCCAGCATTTT

v_gene: TRBV6-1
j_gene: TRBJ2-7
abundance: .
d_gene: TRBD1
CDR3aa: CASSEATLTGIPYEQYF
CDR3nt: TGTGCCAGCAGTGAAGCGACCTTGACAGGGATTCCCTACGAGCAGTACTTC

v_gene: TRBV12-3/TRBV12-4
j_gene: TRBJ1-4
abundance: .
d_gene: .
CDR3aa: CASSLNLPGLSEKLFF
CDR3nt: TGTGCCAGCAGTTTAAACCTACCTGGACTTTCGGAAAAACTGTTTTTT

v_gene: TRBV5-4
j_gene: TRBJ2-7
abundance: .
d_gene: TRBD2
CDR3aa: CASSLATSGLYEQYF
CDR3nt: TGTGCCAGCAGCTTGGCGACTAGCGGGCTCTACGAGCAGTACTTC

v_gene: TRBV4-3
j_gene: TRBJ2-1
abundance: .
d_gene: .
CDR3aa: CASSQGIDRSYNEQFF
CDR3nt: TGCGCCAGCAGCCAAGGAATAGATCGCTCCTACAATGAGCAGTTCTTC

v_gene: TRBV9
j_gene: TRBJ2-3
abundance: .
d_gene: TRBD2
CDR3aa: CASNREGTDTQYF
CDR3nt: TGTGCCAGCAACCGGGAGGGCACAGATACGCAGTATTTT